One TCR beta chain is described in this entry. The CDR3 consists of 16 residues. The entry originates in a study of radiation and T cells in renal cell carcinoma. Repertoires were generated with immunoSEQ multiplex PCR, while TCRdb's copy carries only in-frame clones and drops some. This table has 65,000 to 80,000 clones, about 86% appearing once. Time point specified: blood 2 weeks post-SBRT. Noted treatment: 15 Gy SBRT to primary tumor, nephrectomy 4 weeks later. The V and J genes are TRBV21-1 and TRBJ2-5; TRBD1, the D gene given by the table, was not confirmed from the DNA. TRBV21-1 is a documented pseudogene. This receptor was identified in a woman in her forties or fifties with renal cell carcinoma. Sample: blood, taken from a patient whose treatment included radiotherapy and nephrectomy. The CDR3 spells CASSKQTTGAQETQYF. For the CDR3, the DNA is TGTGCCAGCAGCAAGCAAACGACAGGGGCCCAAGAGACCCAGTACTTC.